The rows below give T cell receptor beta chains drawn from one sample of a study of blood T cells in healthy people across ages. TCRdb reprocessed the 5' RACE reads with MiXCR, giving one entry per CDR3 protein. The table includes 600,000 to 850,000 distinct CDR3 sequences, 20% to 25% detected once. A further study also used this sample, focusing on T cells of mothers and their children.

Sequencing was done on a sample of blood. These receptor sequences come from a boy aged 5-17 years in good health. CDR3s include the opening cysteine and the closing phenylalanine or tryptophan. D genes are given only for firm matches. Not every row has a clone size; where given, it reads once, few, many or a size class.

CDR3 DNA	CDR3 protein	J gene	D gene	V gene	clone size
TGTCCCAGCAGCCAAGTCTCCGGGACCGACATTCAAGAGACCCAGTACTTC	CPSSQVSGTDIQETQYF	TRBJ2-5	.	TRBV4-2	.
TGTGCCAGCAGCCAAAGGGGCCGAGGCTACACTGAAGCTTTCTTT	CASSQRGRGYTEAFF	TRBJ1-1	.	TRBV3-1	.
TGTGCCAGCAGTTCGTTAGCGGGAGGGCGAAAGACCCAGTACTTC	CASSSLAGGRKTQYF	TRBJ2-5	TRBD2	TRBV27	few
TGTGCCAGCTCCCGCGATAGTTCGACCTACGAGCAGTACTTC	CASSRDSSTYEQYF	TRBJ2-7	.	TRBV18	.
TGCAGCGTTCAACCCAGCGGGGCAAGAAACTACGAGCAGTACTTC	CSVQPSGARNYEQYF	TRBJ2-7	TRBD2	TRBV29-1	.
TGTGCCAGCAGTAGCGGACTAGCGCGCGATGAGCAGTTCTTC	CASSSGLARDEQFF	TRBJ2-1	TRBD2	TRBV27	.
TGTGCCAGCAGCCCTCGGACTAGCGGGGGTCCCTACAATGAGCAGTTCTTC	CASSPRTSGGPYNEQFF	TRBJ2-1	TRBD2	TRBV9	.
TGTGCCAGCAGGTTTTCCGGGGACCTTTACAATGAGCAGTTCTTC	CASRFSGDLYNEQFF	TRBJ2-1	.	TRBV7-2	once
TGCAGCGTGCCATCCATGGAAAACTATGGCTACACCTTC	CSVPSMENYGYTF	TRBJ1-2	.	TRBV29-1	.
TGCAGTGCTAGGCGGTGGGGTGGCAATGAGCAGTTCTTC	CSARRWGGNEQFF	TRBJ2-1	.	TRBV20-1	few